The T cell receptor beta chain described here comes from a study of blood T cells in healthy people across ages. Across the whole study: About one barcoded TCR beta cDNA was captured per two T cells.

Broader study findings: Among T cells, TCR beta diversity per million cells dropped roughly linearly as age rose.

About this clonotype itself: Its cognate antigen is unknown.

Combining a sample-barcoded 5' primer with a J-beta primer mix, a second PCR ran for about 7 to 12 cycles. Tags on each cDNA molecule came from a template-switch adaptor with 12 random nucleotides. TCRdb reprocessed the 5' RACE reads via MiXCR and lists one record per CDR3 protein. Found here are around 1,600,000 distinct CDR3 sequences, around 40% of them singletons; the top ten hold approximately 4.1%. PBMCs, at least 6.5 million per sample, were isolated. What was sequenced was blood. The TCR originated in a woman under 30 in good health.

The CDR3: CASSRITYEQFF. In DNA form, the CDR3 reads TGTGCCAGCAGCCGGATAACATACGAGCAGTTCTTC. The J gene is TRBJ2-1, the V gene TRBV7-9; no definite D call. CDR3 length: 12 residues. Per the germline V gene, CDR1 is SEHNR and CDR2 is FQNEAQ (reference sequence). V was pared by 5 bases and J by 10 bases, with 12 bases between.